Reported below is one T cell receptor beta chain. The source of the sample is a study of OX40 agonist ivuxolimab in advanced cancers. The CDR3 is 15 amino acids. Germline V gene sequence: CDR1 SGHVS, CDR2 FQNEAQ. The V gene end was trimmed by 8 bases and the J gene end by 6 bases; junction bases not matched to a gene: 13. Sampling times: baseline, cycle 4 day 1, cycle 7 day 1. Data came from immunoSEQ multiplex PCR; TCRdb stores just in-frame clones and leaves some out. The data contain around 80,000 clones, 65% to 90% of them singletons. The material was CD4+ or CD8+ T cells sorted from blood, obtained in a trial of the OX40 agonist ivuxolimab. This receptor was taken from an adult with an advanced solid tumor such as melanoma, head and neck, liver or kidney cancer. The V and J genes are TRBV7-8 and TRBJ2-1; 7 bases match TRBD1. The CDR3 sequence: CASSLGQIVFNEQFF. CDR3 in DNA: TGTGCCAGCTCCTTGGGACAGATAGTGTTCAATGAGCAGTTCTTC.